What follows are 20 T cell receptor beta chains derived from one specimen sequenced in a study of tumor and adjacent non-tumor tissue in lung cancer. The library came from three nested PCR rounds adapted from ARM-PCR protocols. Each CDR3 protein gets one entry after TCRdb re-called the multiplex PCR reads with MiXCR. The sample records under 150,000 distinct CDR3 sequences, approximately 72% being singletons. This sample's RNA came from whole unsorted tissue. The material sequenced was lung tumor tissue. Receptors originate from a man aged 55 to 70 with small cell lung cancer.

Comments on this clonotype: The conserved phenylalanine or tryptophan normally closing the CDR3 is absent here, so this likely arose from a read error. This sequence joins TRBV20-1 and TRBJ2-2, with D possibly being TRBD2 (5 bases). The CDR3 has 14 amino acids. Germline lookup yields CDR1 DFQATT and CDR2 SNEGSKA (reference sequence). The CDR3 nucleotides are TGCAGTACTAGAGATGCGGTGAACACCGGGGAGCTGTTTTCT. Protein product: CSTRDAVNTGELFS.

A word on this clonotype: Because it lacks the conserved phenylalanine or tryptophan at the end, this CDR3 is likely a read error. V is TRBV11-3 and J is TRBJ1-3, with TRBD1 matching over 8 bases. This CDR3 has 15 amino acids. Germline V CDR1 and CDR2: SGHNT, YENEEA. The V segment lost 6 bases and the J segment 8 bases; nucleotides outside the gene matches: 12. This CDR3 is CASSRDRGSGYTIYS. CDR3 nucleotides: TGTGCCAGCAGTCGCGACAGGGGATCAGGATACACCATATATTCT.

The chain combines TRBV12-3 or TRBV12-4 with TRBJ2-1, with D unresolved. Trimming took 8 bases from V and 9 from J, leaving 23 bases between them. This CDR3 is built from 15 residues. CDR3 amino acids: CASGPVSTLYTEQFF. The CDR3, as DNA: TGTGCCAGCGGACCCGTCTCGACATTATATACTGAGCAGTTCTTC.

A single count supports this clonotype. This sequence may be a read error, since a much larger clone differs from it by one base. The chain uses TRBV6-6 and TRBJ2-5; D remains unclear. The CDR3 is 13 amino acids. The germline gives CDR1 MNHNY, CDR2 SVGAGI (reference sequence). The CDR3 nucleotides read TGTGCCAGCAGTTATAGGCGCGGAGAGACCCTGTACTTC. It translates to CASSYRRGETLYF.

Regarding this clonotype: Because it lacks the conserved phenylalanine or tryptophan at the end, this CDR3 is likely a read error. No DNA is shown, since the ends of the CDR3 on it are uncertain; the CDR3 is the one TCRdb lists. The CDR3 reads CAISDRGDNEQSL. The V call is TRBV10-3, the J call TRBJ2-1; TRBD1, as called in the table, went unchecked against the DNA. The length of the CDR3 is 13 amino acids, counting both ends. Germline V lookup: CDR1 ENHRY, CDR2 SYGVKD.

This clonotype was observed once. Just one base apart from a much larger clone, this may be a read error. The rearrangement links TRBV6-2 or TRBV6-3 to TRBJ1-2, with D perhaps matching TRBD1 (6 bases). This CDR3 is built from 12 residues. Germline V CDR1 and CDR2: MNHEY, SVGEGT. The V gene lost 4 bases and the J gene lost 10 bases, with 13 bases spanning the gap. The CDR3 coding sequence is TGTGCCAGCAGTTCGCACAGGGCTGTCTACACCTTC. Translated, it gives CASSSHRAVYTF.

This clonotype was seen at least ten times. This chain links TRBV20-1 with TRBJ2-2; D gene unclear. Per germline, CDR1 DFQATT and CDR2 SNEGSKA (reference sequence). Between the trimmed V and J ends, which lost 6 bases and 2 bases, there was a span of 16 bases. This CDR3 region has 15 residues. CDR3 nucleotide sequence: TGCAGTGCCGGATCCCGGACCAGAAACACCGGGGAGCTGTTTTTT. Translating gives CSAGSRTRNTGELFF.

V gene TRBV12-3 or TRBV12-4 combines with J gene TRBJ2-7, with unresolved D. The CDR3 loop spans 14 amino acids. V lost 1 base and J 7 bases, leaving 14 bases between the germline ends. CDR3 loop: CASSLVSRIGEQYV. The CDR3 DNA is TGTGCCAGCAGTTTAGTAAGCAGGATAGGGGAGCAGTACGTC.

This clonotype has only a few counts. The gene calls are TRBV14 and TRBJ2-7; 11 bases align to TRBD2. V lost 1 base to trimming and J lost 9 bases; unmatched junction nucleotides: 11. Per germline, CDR1 SGHDN and CDR2 FVKESK. CDR3 length: 16 amino acids. The CDR3 protein is CASSQGLAGPYERQYF. In DNA, the CDR3 is TGTGCCAGCAGCCAAGGACTAGCGGGACCCTACGAGCGGCAGTACTTC.

With regard to this clonotype: The junction shows a germline mismatch at one end, possibly a read error. The rearrangement links TRBV4-2 to TRBJ2-5, with D tentatively TRBD1 or TRBD2 (7 bases each). Germline V CDR1 and CDR2: LGHNA, YNFKEQ. The CDR3 covers 14 residues. The CDR3 here is CGSSQAGTEETQYF. CDR3 nucleotide sequence: TGTGGCAGCAGCCAAGCGGGGACAGAAGAGACCCAGTACTTC.

On this clonotype: This CDR3 fails to terminate in the conserved phenylalanine or tryptophan, so it likely reflects a read error. CDR3 coding DNA: TGTGCCAGCAGCTTAACGGGTGAAACAGATGCGCAGTATCTT. This encodes CASSLTGETDAQYL. The V call is TRBV11-2, the J call TRBJ2-3; unclear D gene. The CDR3 is 14 residues long. The germline V gene has CDR1 SGHAT and CDR2 FQNNGV.

Points on this clonotype: A junction boundary mismatches the germline segment, possibly from a read error. This chain uses TRBV6-2 or TRBV6-3 with TRBJ2-7, with D unclear. Germline V gene data show CDR1 as MNHEY and CDR2 as SVGEGT. There are 11 residues in the CDR3. CDR3 region: CTSSANYEQYF. In DNA, the CDR3 is TGTACCAGCAGCGCCAATTACGAGCAGTACTTC.

Details on this clonotype: A read error is possible here, since a much larger clone lies one base away. The chain couples TRBV5-4 to TRBJ2-4, with a possible D match to TRBD2 (6 bases). Between the trimmed V and J ends, which lost 1 base and 7 bases, there was a span of 9 bases. CDR3 length equals 13 residues. Looked up from germline, CDR1 is SGHNT and CDR2 is YYREEE (reference sequence). CDR3 sequence: CASSLSRGNIQYF. The DNA of the CDR3 is TGTGCCAGCAGCTTGTCACGGGGGAACATTCAGTACTTC.

In regard to this clonotype: This likely reflects a read error, since a far larger clone is one base away. V is TRBV20-1 and J is TRBJ2-5; D unresolved. In germline, CDR1 is DFQATT, CDR2 SNEGSKA (reference sequence). The CDR3 has 12 residues. The CDR3 reads CTARAGGETQYF. The CDR3 bases are TGCACTGCTAGAGCCGGTGGCGAGACCCAGTACTTC.

This clonotype was seen once. The genes are TRBV4-1 and TRBJ1-2; 9 bases are a match to TRBD1. The germline gives CDR1 MGHRA, CDR2 YSYEKL. The V and J ends lost 4 bases and 13 bases, in that order; junction bases with no gene match: 16. There are 15 residues in the CDR3. This chain's CDR3 is CASSPGGQGSGACTF. CDR3 bases: TGCGCCAGCAGCCCAGGAGGACAGGGGTCGGGTGCCTGCACCTTC.

This clonotype was seen repeatedly, ten times or more. The chain joins TRBV4-2 to TRBJ1-5, with a tentative D call TRBD1 (5 bases). The germline V and J ends were trimmed by 2 bases and 7 bases, with 12 bases remaining between them. The CDR3 runs 14 residues. Germline V gene data show CDR1 as LGHNA and CDR2 as YNFKEQ. The CDR3 coding sequence is TGTGCCAGCAGCCAAAACAGTGGGGACCAGCCCCAGCATTTT. Translation: CASSQNSGDQPQHF.

Comments on this clonotype: This may arise from a read error, as a much more abundant clone is one base away. The chain uses TRBV4-1 and TRBJ1-6; D call uncertain. The CDR3 spans 17 residues. CDR1 and CDR2 (germline): MGHRA, YSYEKL. CDR3 DNA sequence: TGCGCCAGCAACCAAGATTTGGGAATAGTGAATAATTCACCCCTCCACTTT. This sequence encodes CASNQDLGIVNNSPLHF.

This rearrangement joins TRBV5-1 to TRBJ2-5; 10 nucleotides agree with TRBD2. The germline CDR1 and CDR2 sequences are SGHRS and YFSETQ. CDR3 length equals 17 residues. With 4 bases clipped from V and 4 bases from J, the junction kept 13 bases outside the gene matches. As DNA, the CDR3 is TGCGCCAGCAGCGGGGGACTAGCGAGGGCCGTGGTAGAGACCCAGTACTTC. Encoded protein: CASSGGLARAVVETQYF.

In the case of this clonotype: Compared with germline, one end of the junction differs, possibly owing to a read error. The rearrangement uses TRBV4-1 and TRBJ1-6, with D possibly matching TRBD1 (5 bases). Germline V lookup: CDR1 MGHRA, CDR2 YSYEKL. CDR3 length: 15 residues. The CDR3 reads CASSQGANYNSPIHF. CDR3 in DNA: TGCGCTAGCAGCCAAGGGGCGAACTATAATTCACCCATCCACTTT.

Details on this clonotype: Since a much larger clone is just one base distant, this may be a read error. The V and J genes are TRBV10-3 and TRBJ1-1; perhaps TRBD1 as D (5 bases). Germline-derived CDR1 and CDR2 are ENHRY and SYGVKD. This CDR3 contains 14 residues. The CDR3 DNA is TGTGCCATCAGAGCCGGGACGGGACGGACTGAAGCTCTCTTT. It codes for CAIRAGTGRTEALF.